These 18 T cell receptor beta chains were sequenced from one sample in a study of CD8 T cells in Susac syndrome. The RNA input was about 0.5 to 1 ug, and it was reverse transcribed with random hexamers. TCRdb reprocessed the immunoSEQ multiplex PCR reads via MiXCR and lists one record per CDR3 protein. The sample has 150,000 to 180,000 distinct CDR3 sequences, around 95% seen once; the top ten hold about 0.15%. Sequenced input: CD8+ T cells from PBMCs. Receptors were obtained from a human donor with multiple sclerosis.

The chain combines TRBV7-3 with TRBJ1-1, with 7 bases lining up with TRBD1. The germline V gene has CDR1 SGHTA and CDR2 FQGTGA. The CDR3 length is 16 residues. The J segment lost 6 bases and the V segment lost 3 bases, leaving 13 bases of the junction unmatched. Written as DNA, the CDR3 is TGTGCCAGCAGCTTGAAAGCAGGGGGATTCGACTCTGAAGCTTTCTTT. This translates into CASSLKAGGFDSEAFF. The full variable domain, in which reference TRBV7-3 and TRBJ1-1 provide the parts outside the CDR3, is GAGVSQTPSNKVTEKGKYVELRCDPISGHTALYWYRQSLGQGPEFLIYFQGTGAADDSGLPNDRFFAVRPEGSVSTLKIQRTERGDSAVYLCASSLKAGGFDSEAFFGQGTRLTVV.

The chain recombines TRBV2 with TRBJ1-2; TRBD1 matches 10 bases. Per the germline V gene, CDR1 is SNHLY and CDR2 is FYNNEI. The junction had 8 bases not matched to a gene; V was cut back by 4 bases and J by 0 bases. The length of the CDR3 is 17 residues. The CDR3 loop reads CASSALGTGATNYGYTF. The CDR3 bases are TGTGCCAGCAGTGCCTTAGGGACAGGGGCTACTAACTATGGCTACACCTTC.

This chain uses TRBV11-1 with TRBJ2-1, with a tentative D call TRBD2 (6 bases). The CDR3 sequence is 20 residues long. The V and J ends lost 3 bases and 5 bases respectively, with 29 bases between them. Germline V gene sequence: CDR1 SGHAT, CDR2 FQDESV (reference sequence). The CDR3 DNA is TGTGCCAGCAGCTTTTCCTCCGTCGGGCGGCTAAGGCGGGAAGACAATGAGCAGTTCTTC. Translation: CASSFSSVGRLRREDNEQFF.

The V and J genes are TRBV9 and TRBJ2-3; 7 positions agree with TRBD2. CDR1 SGDLS and CDR2 YYNGEE come from the germline V gene. The CDR3 has 16 amino acids. V lost 3 bases and J lost 5; bases outside the gene matches: 12. CDR3 loop: CASSAPGLAAGDTQYF. DNA for the CDR3: TGTGCCAGCAGCGCCCCGGGGCTAGCGGCCGGAGATACGCAGTATTTT.

This chain connects TRBV13 to TRBJ2-1; 10 bases agree with TRBD1. This CDR3 is 14 amino acids long. J gave up 9 bases and V 3 bases, and 5 bases lay outside the gene matches. Germline CDR1 PRHDT, CDR2 FYEKMQ (reference sequence). As DNA, the CDR3 is TGTGCCAGCAGCTTGGGGACAGGGGCTGGTGAGCAGTTCTTC. Amino acids: CASSLGTGAGEQFF.

V usage is TRBV24-1 and J usage is TRBJ2-5; D is unresolved. This CDR3 is 12 amino acids long. Trimming removed 2 bases from V and 1 base from J, with 1 base in between. The germline gives CDR1 KGHDR, CDR2 SFDVKD. CDR3 sequence: CATSDSQETQYF. CDR3 coding DNA: TGTGCCACCAGTGATTCCCAAGAGACCCAGTACTTC.

V and J are TRBV30 and TRBJ2-5; TRBD2 matches at 7 bases. Looked up from germline, CDR1 is GTSNPN and CDR2 is SVGIG (reference sequence). J was trimmed by 5 bases and V by 2 bases; bases with no gene match: 23. The CDR3 has 19 amino acids. CDR3 region: CAWSTRGEWEGGIGETQYF. CDR3 coding DNA: TGTGCCTGGAGTACTCGCGGCGAGTGGGAGGGAGGAATAGGGGAGACCCAGTACTTC.

V and J are TRBV19 and TRBJ1-5; D remains unclear. Per germline, CDR1 LNHDA and CDR2 SQIVND (reference sequence). The CDR3 totals 14 residues. Trimming removed 7 bases at V and 2 bases at J, with 12 bases between. The chain's CDR3 is CASMEELGNQPQHF. The CDR3 DNA reads as TGTGCCAGTATGGAGGAGCTCGGCAATCAGCCCCAGCATTTT.

The chain couples TRBV29-1 to TRBJ1-4; tentative D call: TRBD1 (6 bases). Germline CDR1 SQVTM, CDR2 ANQGSEA. Trimming cost V 0 bases and J 3 bases, with 8 bases left between them. The CDR3 sequence is 14 residues long. The CDR3 region has the DNA TGCAGCGTTGAAGAGGGGGCGGCTAATGAAAAACTGTTTTTT. Its translation: CSVEEGAANEKLFF.

This chain joins TRBV15 and TRBJ1-5, with 7 bases identical to TRBD1. The germline CDR1 and CDR2 sequences are LNHNV and YYDKDF (reference sequence). CDR3 length: 15 residues. V gave up 10 bases and J gave up 6 bases; unmatched junction bases: 15. CDR3 DNA: TGTGCCAGCGGGGCAGGGGGGAGTGTGGTTCAGCCCCAGCATTTT. Protein product: CASGAGGSVVQPQHF. The variable domain in full, completed from reference TRBV15 and TRBJ1-5, reads DAMVIQNPRYQVTQFGKPVTLSCSQTLNHNVMYWYQQKSSQAPKLLFHYYDKDFNNEADTPDNFQSRRPNTSFCFLDIRSPGLGDTAMYLCASGAGGSVVQPQHFGDGTRLSIL.

The rearrangement uses TRBV29-1 and TRBJ2-2; weak D call: TRBD2 (6 bases). The CDR3 runs to 17 residues. Per the germline V gene, CDR1 is SQVTM and CDR2 is ANQGSEA. V lost 0 bases and J lost 3, with 17 bases in between. CDR3 nucleotides: TGCAGCGTTGAAGATAGTGTACGCGGGGAGGACACCGGGGAGCTGTTTTTT. Translation: CSVEDSVRGEDTGELFF.

The rearrangement uses TRBV5-8 and TRBJ1-6; no firm D call. Germline values: CDR1 SGHTS, CDR2 YDEGEE. This CDR3 spans 13 amino acids. V gave up 2 bases and J gave up 9 bases, with 9 bases separating them. CDR3 region: CASSFSGRSPLHF. CDR3 sequence (DNA): TGTGCCAGCAGCTTTTCCGGGCGTTCACCCCTCCACTTT.

The chain employs TRBV23-1 and TRBJ1-2, with a tentative D call TRBD1 (5 bases). TRBV23-1 is labeled an ORF, and its function is uncertain. Trimming left V 0 bases short and J 2 bases short, with 7 bases between. The CDR3 totals 14 residues. Written as DNA, the CDR3 is TGCGCCAGCAGTCAATCCCAGGGAAACTATGGCTACACCTTC. Translating gives CASSQSQGNYGYTF.

The chain uses TRBV7-9 and TRBJ2-7, with D hard to call. CDR1 is SEHNR, CDR2 FQNEAQ, per germline (reference sequence). The CDR3 has 15 residues. V lost 1 base and J 0 bases, leaving 10 bases between the germline ends. The CDR3 sequence is CASSLGHPSSYEQYF. The CDR3 DNA follows: TGTGCCAGCAGCTTAGGTCACCCGAGCTCCTACGAGCAGTACTTC.

The chain combines TRBV29-1 with TRBJ2-7, with D possibly matching TRBD1 (6 bases). There are 15 residues in the CDR3. CDR1 is SQVTM and CDR2 is ANQGSEA in the germline V gene. V was cut by 3 bases and J by 4 bases, with 19 bases left in between. The CDR3 reads CSVELERTDYYEQYF. Here the CDR3 DNA reads TGCAGCGTTGAGCTAGAGAGGACAGATTATTACGAGCAGTACTTC.

The chain combines TRBV15 with TRBJ1-5, with D possibly matching TRBD1 (6 bases). The CDR3 totals 14 residues. V lost 10 bases, J lost 1 base, and 14 bases lay in between. Germline V gene data show CDR1 as LNHNV and CDR2 as YYDKDF (reference sequence). The CDR3 DNA reads as TGTGCCATTAACAGGGTTGGAAGCAATCAGCCCCAGCATTTT. It encodes CAINRVGSNQPQHF. The full variable domain, in which reference TRBV15 and TRBJ1-5 provide the parts outside the CDR3, is DAMVIQNPRYQVTQFGKPVTLSCSQTLNHNVMYWYQQKSSQAPKLLFHYYDKDFNNEADTPDNFQSRRPNTSFCFLDIRSPGLGDTAMYLCAINRVGSNQPQHFGDGTRLSIL.

The chain is built from TRBV9 and TRBJ1-5; D unclear. CDR3 length equals 15 residues. Germline CDR1 and CDR2: SGDLS and YYNGEE. The V end was cut by 3 bases, the J end by 0 bases, with 10 bases between. The CDR3 DNA sequence: TGTGCCAGCAGCGGAAATCCCGATAGCAATCAGCCCCAGCATTTT. Protein sequence: CASSGNPDSNQPQHF.

The chain is built from TRBV30 and TRBJ2-7, with D maybe TRBD2 (5 bases). This CDR3 region has 13 residues. V lost 2 bases to trimming and J lost 3 bases, with 11 bases between them. The V gene's germline CDR1 is GTSNPN and CDR2 SVGIG (reference sequence). The CDR3 bases are TGTGCCTGGAGTAGTCAGGCGGGCTACGAGCAGTACGTC. As protein: CAWSSQAGYEQYV.